The 20 T cell receptor beta chains below all came from one sample that was sequenced in a study of blood T cells in healthy people across ages. A J-beta primer mix and a sample-barcoded 5' primer were used in a second PCR of roughly 6 to 12 cycles. TCRdb passed the 5' RACE reads through MiXCR, listing each CDR3 protein once. The data hold about 1.4 million distinct CDR3 sequences, with approximately 59% observed a single time. The sequenced sample was blood. The receptors derive from a man aged 18 to 35 in good health.

CDR3 sequence: CAISIGTVGYEQYF. In nucleotides, the CDR3 is TGTGCCATCAGTATCGGGACCGTGGGCTACGAGCAGTACTTC. The chain is built from TRBV10-3 and TRBJ2-7; D might be TRBD1 or TRBD2, each matching 5 bases. Per the germline V gene, CDR1 is ENHRY and CDR2 is SYGVKD. The CDR3 contains 14 residues. Trimming took 5 bases from V and 3 from J, leaving 14 bases between them.

This chain links TRBV9 with TRBJ2-2; D ambiguous. The CDR3 sequence is 13 residues long. CDR1 is SGDLS, CDR2 YYNGEE, per germline. The V gene lost 2 bases and the J gene lost 1 base, with 3 bases spanning the gap. CDR3 protein: CASSVQNTGELFF. CDR3 sequence (DNA): TGTGCCAGCAGCGTCCAGAACACCGGGGAGCTGTTTTTT.

This chain links TRBV20-1 with TRBJ2-1, with D possibly TRBD2 on 5 matching bases. V dropped 0 bases and J dropped 2 bases, with 14 bases sitting between them. The CDR3 is 16 residues long. In germline, CDR1 is DFQATT, CDR2 SNEGSKA (reference sequence). CDR3 loop: CSARDLGISTYNEQFF. The CDR3 DNA is TGCAGTGCTAGAGATCTCGGGATATCCACCTACAATGAGCAGTTCTTC.

This chain uses TRBV6-1 with TRBJ2-5; 10 positions match TRBD1. The CDR3 is 17 amino acids. Per the germline V gene, CDR1 is MNHNS and CDR2 is SASEGT. Germline trimming cut 4 bases from V and 1 base from J; bases unmatched to any gene: 9. CDR3 DNA: TGTGCCAGCAGTGGTCGGACAGGGGGACCCATCCAAGAGACCCAGTACTTC. As protein: CASSGRTGGPIQETQYF.

The chain joins TRBV28 to TRBJ2-3; tentatively, D is TRBD2 (5 bases). Trimming pared 3 bases from V and 5 bases from J, leaving 15 bases between. The germline V gene encodes CDR1 MDHEN and CDR2 SYDVKM. The CDR3 runs to 15 residues. For the CDR3, the DNA is TGTGCCAGCAGTTTCCGAGGGTTCGTTGTAGATACGCAGTATTTT. Protein sequence: CASSFRGFVVDTQYF. The full variable domain, completed using reference TRBV28 and TRBJ2-3, is DVKVTQSSRYLVKRTGEKVFLECVQDMDHENMFWYRQDPGLGLRLIYFSYDVKMKEKGDIPEGYSVSREKKERFSLILESASTNQTSMYLCASSFRGFVVDTQYFGPGTRLTVL.

This chain connects TRBV20-1 to TRBJ2-4; D unresolved. The closer fit of TRBJ2-7 to the DNA end suggests the J call may be wrong. Germline assignment: CDR1 DFQATT and CDR2 SNEGSKA (reference sequence). CDR3 length: 15 residues. The chain's CDR3 is CSARDPDAIYYEQYF. DNA for the CDR3: TGCAGTGCTAGAGATCCGGACGCCATATACTACGAGCAGTACTTC.

A single count supports this clonotype. The chain carries TRBV29-1 and TRBJ2-1, with 9 bases matching TRBD1. The junction had 5 bases not matched to a gene; V was cut back by 1 base and J by 7 bases. CDR1 and CDR2 from the germline V gene are SQVTM and ANQGSEA. This CDR3 contains 14 residues. The CDR3 is CSVEVDRGTNEQFF. The CDR3 region has the DNA TGCAGCGTTGAAGTGGACAGGGGTACGAATGAGCAGTTCTTC.

This clonotype was counted between two and nine times. A much larger clone lies a single base off, so this may be a read error. The chain couples TRBV6-1 to TRBJ2-7; 8 bases are shared with TRBD2. The length of the CDR3 is 13 residues. The V gene's germline CDR1 is MNHNS and CDR2 SASEGT. Trimming took 6 bases from V and 2 from J; bases not matched to a gene: 3. The CDR3 is CASRPGLAYEQYF. The CDR3 bases are TGTGCCAGCAGGCCGGGACTAGCCTACGAGCAGTACTTC.

This clonotype was recorded a few times. The chain couples TRBV11-2 to TRBJ1-6; 10 nucleotides agree with TRBD1. Trimming took 1 base from V and 0 from J; bases not matched to a gene: 9. CDR3 length: 20 amino acids. Germline CDR1 is SGHAT and CDR2 is FQNNGV. The CDR3 nucleotides are TGTGCCAGCAGCTTAGTGTCGGGACAGGGGCGAAGCTCCTATAATTCACCCCTCCACTTT. It codes for CASSLVSGQGRSSYNSPLHF.

The chain is built from TRBV15 and TRBJ2-1; D not certain. CDR1 and CDR2 (germline): LNHNV, YYDKDF (reference sequence). V lost 5 bases to trimming and J lost 6 bases, with 17 bases between them. There are 15 residues in the CDR3. For the CDR3, the DNA is TGTGCCACCAGCCTAACCAGACTCTTATCCAATGAGCAGTTCTTC. This encodes CATSLTRLLSNEQFF. Supplemented by reference TRBV15 and TRBJ2-1, the full variable domain reads DAMVIQNPRYQVTQFGKPVTLSCSQTLNHNVMYWYQQKSSQAPKLLFHYYDKDFNNEADTPDNFQSRRPNTSFCFLDIRSPGLGDTAMYLCATSLTRLLSNEQFFGPGTRLTVL.

The chain recombines TRBV20-1 with TRBJ1-2, with D maybe TRBD1 (6 bases). The CDR3 covers 13 residues. The ends were cut back, 4 bases at V and 7 bases at J, with 16 bases in the middle. CDR1 and CDR2 from the germline V gene are DFQATT and SNEGSKA (reference sequence). In DNA, the CDR3 is TGCAGTGCTACAAAAAGCCAGGGGTTTGGCTACACCTTC. It is translated as CSATKSQGFGYTF.

The chain links TRBV7-2 to TRBJ2-2; no firm D call. From germline, CDR1 is SGHTA and CDR2 FQGNSA. The CDR3 is made up of 16 amino acids. Trimming stripped 1 base from V and 2 bases from J, with 11 bases between. CDR3 DNA sequence: TGTGCCAGCAGCTTAGGAGTAAAGGGTAACACCGGGGAGCTGTTTTTT. Translated: CASSLGVKGNTGELFF.

The table lists this clonotype with a few counts. J is TRBJ2-1 and V is TRBV7-9; 9 nucleotides agree with TRBD1. The trim removed 5 bases at V and 7 bases at J, leaving 15 bases unmatched. This CDR3 comprises 17 residues. Germline CDR1 SEHNR, CDR2 FQNEAQ (reference sequence). The CDR3 region has the DNA TGTGCCAGCAGCCTCCCCCTCCGGGACAGGGTTTTAAATGAGCAGTTCTTC. As protein: CASSLPLRDRVLNEQFF.

This clonotype was seen a handful of times. The rearrangement joins TRBV20-1 to TRBJ2-1, with TRBD2 identical over 8 bases. CDR3 length: 14 residues. With 5 bases clipped from V and 2 bases from J, the junction kept 5 bases outside the gene matches. Germline V CDR1 and CDR2: DFQATT, SNEGSKA (reference sequence). CDR3 protein: CSARAGATYNEQFF. The CDR3, as DNA: TGCAGTGCTCGAGCGGGAGCAACCTACAATGAGCAGTTCTTC.

The chain employs TRBV20-1 and TRBJ2-7, with D possibly matching TRBD2 (6 bases). The CDR3 is made up of 14 amino acids. Trimming cost V 5 bases and J 2 bases, with 16 bases left between them. Germline loops: CDR1 DFQATT, CDR2 SNEGSKA (reference sequence). CDR3 DNA: TGCAGTGCTGCCCCCGGGACTGGCCCCTACGAGCAGTACTTC. Translating it yields CSAAPGTGPYEQYF.

The chain recombines TRBV7-2 with TRBJ1-2, with D unresolved. Germline CDR1 SGHTA, CDR2 FQGNSA. The V gene lost 0 bases and the J gene lost 2 bases, with 10 bases spanning the gap. The CDR3 contains 15 residues. CDR3 residues: CASSLADTLNYGYTF. The CDR3 nucleotides are TGTGCCAGCAGCTTAGCCGACACCCTAAACTATGGCTACACCTTC.

This sequence joins TRBV4-1 and TRBJ2-1; TRBD2 matches at 13 bases. Losses at the gene ends were 0 bases for V and 11 bases for J; bases not matched to a gene: 4. Per the germline V gene, CDR1 is MGHRA and CDR2 is YSYEKL. This CDR3 region has 15 residues. The CDR3 region is CASSQETSGRPQQFF. CDR3 DNA: TGCGCCAGCAGCCAAGAGACTAGCGGGAGGCCCCAGCAGTTCTTC.

This clonotype appeared a few times. The chain uses TRBV28 and TRBJ2-7; D is unresolved. The CDR3 is made up of 13 amino acids. V was clipped by 6 bases and J by 3 bases, with 12 bases between them. Germline assignment: CDR1 MDHEN and CDR2 SYDVKM. The CDR3 loop reads CASSYQELYEQYF. The CDR3, as DNA: TGTGCCAGCAGCTACCAGGAGCTCTACGAGCAGTACTTC.

The gene calls are TRBV7-9 and TRBJ2-6; TRBD1 aligns across 9 bases. With V trimmed by 4 bases and J by 3 bases, 16 bases remained unmatched. The CDR3 runs to 20 residues. Germline CDR1 reads SEHNR; CDR2 reads FQNEAQ (reference sequence). The CDR3 DNA follows: TGTGCCAGCAGCTCCCGGGACAGGGTTCATCAATTGTTTGGGGCCAACGTCCTGACTTTC. It is translated as CASSSRDRVHQLFGANVLTF.

The chain joins TRBV6-5 to TRBJ2-3; 7 bases align to TRBD2. Unmatched junction bases numbered 9, after V lost 5 bases and J lost 1 base. The CDR3 is 16 amino acids. Germline CDR1 reads MNHEY; CDR2 reads SVGAGI. CDR3 coding DNA: TGTGCCAGCAGTCTTCGCGGGGGATTTGGCACAGATACGCAGTATTTT. This codes for CASSLRGGFGTDTQYF.